This is a list of T cell receptor beta chains from one sample in a study of OX40 agonist ivuxolimab in advanced cancers. Profiling relied on immunoSEQ multiplex PCR, and the TCRdb table lists in-frame clones only, not all of them. Among some 35,000 clones listed, 70% to 85% were seen once. The sample was CD4+ or CD8+ T cells sorted from blood, taken in a trial of the OX40 agonist ivuxolimab. The receptors originated from an adult with an advanced solid tumor such as melanoma, head and neck, liver or kidney cancer. CDR3s include the opening cysteine and the closing phenylalanine or tryptophan. D genes are given only for firm matches. The size entry is marked missing in some rows and otherwise reads once, few, many or a size class.

j_gene | d_gene | v_gene | abundance | CDR3nt | CDR3aa
TRBJ2-1 | TRBD1 | TRBV9 | . | TGTGCCAGCAGCGTAGCCGGGACAGGGGACAATGAGCAGTTCTTC | CASSVAGTGDNEQFF
TRBJ2-3 | . | TRBV7-3 | . | TGTGCCAGCAGCTTAAGCCCGACTAGTCTCGATACGCAGTATTTT | CASSLSPTSLDTQYF
TRBJ1-2 | . | TRBV27 | . | TGTGCCAGCAGTTTATCGCAGGGAGGAGGCTACACCTTC | CASSLSQGGGYTF
TRBJ2-6 | . | TRBV12-5 | . | TGTGCTAGTGGTAAAACAGAGTCTGGGGCCAACGTCCTGACTTTC | CASGKTESGANVLTF
TRBJ2-7 | . | TRBV2 | . | TGTGCCAGCAGTGAGGGGGGCGGAATTACCTACGAGCAGTACTTC | CASSEGGGITYEQYF
TRBJ2-2 | . | TRBV4-1 | few | TGCGCCAGCAGCCCAGACAAACCCGGGGAGCTGTTTTTT | CASSPDKPGELFF
TRBJ2-7 | . | TRBV27 | few | TGTGCCAGCAGTTTGGGGAGCTTCGCCAAGAACGAGCAGTACTTC | CASSLGSFAKNEQYF
TRBJ2-1 | . | TRBV5-1 | . | TGCGCCAGCAGCTTGTGGCAAGGGTTTGAGCAGTTCTTC | CASSLWQGFEQFF
TRBJ2-5 | TRBD2 | TRBV7-7 | . | TGTGCTAGCAGCTTAGAACTAGCGGGCCGGGAGACCCAGTACTTC | CASSLELAGRETQYF
TRBJ1-6 | . | TRBV2 | few | TGTGCCAGCAGGGACCCACAGGGAGGGGCCGTGGCACCCCTCCACTTT | CASRDPQGGAVAPLHF
TRBJ2-7 | . | TRBV27 | medium-sized | TGTGCCAGCCCCCACGGACAGACCAACTACGAGCAGTACTTC | CASPHGQTNYEQYF
TRBJ2-7 | TRBD1 | TRBV11-3 | . | TGTGCCAGCAGCTACCCGGGACAGGGGTCCTACGAGCAGTACTTC | CASSYPGQGSYEQYF
TRBJ2-7 | . | TRBV5-5 | many | TGTGCCAGCAGCTTCTCTCAGGGGCCCTACGAGCAGTACTTC | CASSFSQGPYEQYF
TRBJ1-1 | . | TRBV11-2 | . | TGTGCCAGCAGCTTAGGGTACCAGGGGAACACTGAAGCTTTCTTT | CASSLGYQGNTEAFF
TRBJ2-7 | . | TRBV5-4 | many | TGTGCCAGCAGCTTGGATGGGGGGATCTACGAGCAGTACTTC | CASSLDGGIYEQYF
TRBJ1-2 | . | TRBV6-4 | . | TGTGCCAGCAGTGCGGGTGGCTATGGCTACACCTTC | CASSAGGYGYTF
TRBJ2-3 | TRBD2 | TRBV5-4 | . | TGTGCCAGCAGCTTGAGCTGGGAGGGTCCAGATACGCAGTATTTT | CASSLSWEGPDTQYF
TRBJ2-2 | . | TRBV28 | . | TGTGCCAGCAGTTTTCTAAAGAACACCGGGGAGCTGTTTTTT | CASSFLKNTGELFF
TRBJ2-5 | . | TRBV6-5 | . | TGTGCCAGCAGGGTGGGGAACCTTCAGGAGACCCAGTACTTC | CASRVGNLQETQYF
TRBJ2-7 | . | TRBV6-5 | . | TGTGCCAGCAGTTACTCGTGGGGGCCCAAGATCTACGAGCAGTACTTC | CASSYSWGPKIYEQYF
TRBJ1-5 | . | TRBV7-8 | . | TGTGCCAGCAGCATTCTCCAGGGAAAACAGCCCCAGCATTTT | CASSILQGKQPQHF
TRBJ1-1 | . | TRBV7-9 | . | TGTGCCAGCGGGGGGATGGACACTGAAGCTTTCTTT | CASGGMDTEAFF
TRBJ2-1 | . | TRBV7-8 | . | TGTGCCAGCAGCTTCAACTGGAGAAACAATGAGCAGTTCTTC | CASSFNWRNNEQFF
TRBJ1-2 | . | TRBV7-9 | . | TGTGCCACCGTGGGCGTTAAGTATGGCTACACCTTC | CATVGVKYGYTF
TRBJ1-5 | . | TRBV6-1 | . | TGTGCCAGCAGGGCTACAGGGCCTAGCAATCAGCCCCAGCATTTT | CASRATGPSNQPQHF
TRBJ2-1 | TRBD2 | TRBV4-1 | . | TGCGCCAGCAGCCCCGACTCCGGCGGGAGGGGGAATGAGCAGTTCTTC | CASSPDSGGRGNEQFF